Listed below are T cell receptor beta chains from one sample, sequenced in a study of shared clonotypes between healthy human individuals. Generated by immunoSEQ multiplex PCR, the TCRdb table keeps only in-frame clones and is missing some. The sample yields 760,000 or so clones, 96% seen once. Sequencing was done on a sample of naive CD8+ T cells sorted from blood. The receptors were gathered from a man under 40 in good health. Both conserved end residues are part of each CDR3. A D gene is named only where the DNA matches it firmly. For some rows the clone size is stated as once, few or many, or as a class when expanded; others skip it.

d_gene	v_gene	j_gene	abundance	CDR3aa	CDR3nt
TRBD1	TRBV7-3	TRBJ2-7	once	CASSQTGSGEQYF	TGTGCCAGCAGCCAGACAGGGTCGGGCGAGCAGTACTTC
-	TRBV27	TRBJ2-7	-	CASNYGYEQYF	TGTGCCAGCAATTACGGCTACGAGCAGTACTTC
-	TRBV6-5	TRBJ2-7	-	CASSYSARYEQYF	TGTGCCAGCAGTTACTCGGCGCGTTACGAGCAGTACTTC
TRBD1	TRBV19	TRBJ2-7	-	CASSGPWDRAYEQYF	TGTGCCAGTAGTGGACCTTGGGACAGGGCCTACGAGCAGTACTTC
-	TRBV27	TRBJ2-7	-	CASSPLVAYEQYF	TGTGCCAGCAGTCCCCTGGTGGCCTACGAGCAGTACTTC
-	TRBV30	TRBJ2-3	-	CAWTESTDTQYF	TGTGCCTGGACGGAGTCCACAGATACGCAGTATTTT
TRBD1	TRBV6-5	TRBJ1-2	-	CASSYGQASDGGYTF	TGTGCCAGCAGTTACGGACAGGCCTCCGATGGTGGCTACACCTTC
TRBD2	TRBV11-2	TRBJ2-7	-	CASSLDGGSYEQYF	TGTGCCAGCAGCTTAGACGGGGGGTCCTACGAGCAGTACTTC
-	TRBV19	TRBJ2-7	-	CASSSQGPYEQYF	TGTGCCAGTAGTAGCCAGGGCCCCTACGAGCAGTACTTC
-	TRBV6-5	TRBJ2-7	-	CASSPTAEEQYF	TGTGCCAGCAGTCCGACAGCGGAGGAGCAGTACTTC
-	TRBV10-1	TRBJ1-1	-	CASSEGEAGTEAFF	TGCGCCAGCAGTGAGGGGGAAGCGGGCACTGAAGCTTTCTTT
-	TRBV7-2	TRBJ1-2	-	CASSRQALRNYGYTF	TGTGCCAGCAGCCGACAGGCCCTGAGAAACTATGGCTACACCTTC
-	TRBV4-3	TRBJ2-7	once	CASSQDRQQTYEQYF	TGCGCCAGCAGCCAAGATCGTCAGCAAACCTACGAGCAGTACTTC
-	TRBV5-5	TRBJ2-7	-	CASSSGTAPSYEQYF	TGTGCCAGCAGCTCCGGGACGGCACCCTCCTACGAGCAGTACTTC
TRBD2	TRBV7-9	TRBJ2-7	once	CASSLDRLAGEIFSREQYF	TGTGCCAGCAGCTTAGACAGACTAGCGGGAGAGATTTTTTCGCGCGAGCAGTACTTC
-	TRBV18	TRBJ2-3	-	CASSPFNRTSTDTQYF	TGTGCCAGCTCACCATTTAATAGAACTAGCACAGATACGCAGTATTTT
-	TRBV11-2	TRBJ2-1	-	CASGQGSSYNEQFF	TGTGCCAGCGGTCAGGGGAGCTCCTACAATGAGCAGTTCTTC
-	TRBV19	TRBJ2-3	-	CASSIEDWGGTDTQYF	TGTGCCAGTAGTATCGAGGACTGGGGCGGCACAGATACGCAGTATTTT
-	TRBV7-2	TRBJ1-5	once	CASSLLADSNQPQHF	TGTGCCAGCAGCTTATTGGCAGATAGCAATCAGCCCCAGCATTTT
-	TRBV11-2	TRBJ1-1	-	CASSLRGTEAFF	TGTGCCAGCAGCTTGAGGGGGACTGAAGCTTTCTTT
TRBD1	TRBV5-1	TRBJ1-5	-	CASSLALCRDRDINQPQHF	TGCGCCAGCAGCCTCGCCCTTTGCCGGGACAGGGACATAAATCAGCCCCAGCATTTT
-	TRBV9	TRBJ1-2	-	CASSTRAGGYTF	TGTGCCAGCAGCACTCGGGCGGGTGGCTACACCTTC
-	TRBV7-9	TRBJ1-5	few	CASSPDNQPQHF	TGTGCCAGCAGCCCGGACAATCAGCCCCAGCATTTT
TRBD2	TRBV7-8	TRBJ2-5	once	CASSLMVAGGLETQYF	TGTGCCAGCAGCTTAATGGTAGCGGGAGGCTTAGAGACCCAGTACTTC
-	TRBV6-6	TRBJ2-7	-	CASSYEVGGDSYEQYF	TGTGCCAGCAGTTACGAGGTAGGCGGAGACTCCTACGAGCAGTACTTC
-	TRBV28	TRBJ2-7	-	CASRGRTYEQYF	TGTGCCAGCAGGGGAAGGACCTACGAGCAGTACTTC
-	TRBV7-9	TRBJ2-3	-	CASSPADPGLATDTQYF	TGTGCCAGCAGCCCGGCGGATCCGGGACTTGCCACAGATACGCAGTATTTT
TRBD1	TRBV18	TRBJ2-3	-	CASSPRTGDFTDTQYF	TGTGCCAGCTCACCGCGGACAGGGGACTTCACAGATACGCAGTATTTT
-	TRBV13	TRBJ2-3	-	CASSLVRGDTQYF	TGTGCCAGCAGCTTAGTACGGGGTGATACGCAGTATTTT
-	TRBV5-1	TRBJ1-1	-	CASSPTGVPEAFF	TGCGCCAGCAGCCCAACAGGTGTTCCTGAAGCTTTCTTT
TRBD1	TRBV14	TRBJ1-1	-	CASSPLTGAGTEAFF	TGTGCCAGCAGCCCTCTCACAGGGGCAGGGACTGAAGCTTTCTTT
-	TRBV10-1	TRBJ2-1	-	CASSSTSDWDNEQFF	TGCGCCAGCAGTTCAACATCGGATTGGGACAATGAGCAGTTCTTC
TRBD2	TRBV7-9	TRBJ2-1	-	CASSLPGLAGVGDEQFF	TGTGCCAGCAGCTTGCCGGGGCTAGCGGGAGTGGGTGATGAGCAGTTCTTC
-	TRBV6-1	TRBJ2-7	-	CASSVFPMIGYEQYF	TGTGCCAGCAGTGTCTTCCCAATGATTGGGTACGAGCAGTACTTC
-	TRBV27	TRBJ2-5	-	CASKMLETQYF	TGTGCCAGCAAGATGTTGGAGACCCAGTACTTC
-	TRBV28	TRBJ2-1	-	CASTDAGSYNEQFF	TGTGCCAGCACGGATGCAGGCTCCTACAATGAGCAGTTCTTC
TRBD2	TRBV9	TRBJ2-7	-	CASSVGSGSGYEQYF	TGTGCCAGCAGCGTAGGTAGCGGGAGTGGTTACGAGCAGTACTTC
-	TRBV27	TRBJ2-5	-	CASGRVRGTQYF	TGTGCCAGCGGTCGGGTCCGGGGGACCCAGTACTTC
-	TRBV9	TRBJ2-7	-	CASSLLLRDTQYF	TGTGCCAGCAGCCTACTCCTCCGGGACACCCAGTACTTC
-	TRBV5-6	TRBJ2-7	-	CASSLYPSGFHSYEQYF	TGTGCCAGCAGCTTGTACCCTTCTGGATTTCACTCCTACGAGCAGTACTTC
TRBD2	TRBV6-5	TRBJ2-2	-	CASSYGGRAVDGELFF	TGTGCCAGCAGTTACGGCGGGAGGGCCGTTGACGGGGAGCTGTTTTTT
-	TRBV10-1	TRBJ2-1	-	CASSEKSSYNEQFF	TGCGCCAGCAGTGAGAAGAGCTCCTACAATGAGCAGTTCTTC
-	TRBV6-4	TRBJ1-1	-	CASRNAWDTEAFF	TGTGCCAGCAGAAACGCGTGGGACACTGAAGCTTTCTTT